A single sample is the source of the 23 T cell receptor beta chains below, sequenced in a study of T-cell memory formation after mild COVID-19. One entry per CDR3 protein results from TCRdb running MiXCR on the 5' RACE reads. The table lists around 310,000 distinct CDR3 sequences, less than 25% of them singletons. Material for sequencing was PBMCs or a T cell subset sorted from them (not recorded which). The receptors come from a man aged 18-30 years who had mild COVID-19 (a few samples of this study predate the infection). Cell type and time point are not known.

This clonotype was counted a single time. This chain links TRBV5-1 with TRBJ1-2; D might be TRBD1 (5 bases). This CDR3 spans 13 amino acids. Trimming pared 0 bases from V and 7 bases from J, leaving 10 bases between. CDR1 and CDR2 (germline): SGHRS, YFSETQ. Written as DNA, the CDR3 is TGCGCCAGCAGCTTGGAATCCGGGGGTGGCTACACCTTC. Protein: CASSLESGGGYTF.

This clonotype was counted only a few times. This rearrangement joins TRBV11-2 to TRBJ1-6; D is ambiguous. The CDR3 covers 14 residues. Deletions cut 7 bases from V and 0 bases from J, with 7 bases between. Germline V gene lookup returns CDR1 SGHAT and CDR2 FQNNGV. The CDR3 bases are TGTGCCAGCAAGTCGGTCTCCTATAATTCACCCCTCCACTTT. It encodes CASKSVSYNSPLHF.

This sequence joins TRBV5-6 and TRBJ2-7, with TRBD1 matching 7 bases. The CDR3 totals 14 residues. V dropped 5 bases and J dropped 12; count of bases not matched to a gene: 17. Germline lookup yields CDR1 SGHDT and CDR2 YYEEEE. CDR3 coding DNA: TGTGCCAGCAGTCGTAGCCGGGACAGCGGAAATTTGTACTTC. Translating it yields CASSRSRDSGNLYF. The full variable domain, completed using reference TRBV5-6 and TRBJ2-7, is DAGVTQSPTHLIKTRGQQVTLRCSPKSGHDTVSWYQQALGQGPQFIFQYYEEEERQRGNFPDRFSGHQFPNYSSELNVNALLLGDSALYLCASSRSRDSGNLYFGPGTRLTVT.

A few counts support this clonotype. The chain uses TRBV7-8 and TRBJ2-7, with 11 nucleotides matching TRBD1. Germline CDR1 SGHVS, CDR2 FQNEAQ. V gave up 5 bases and J gave up 1 base; unmatched junction bases: 10. This CDR3 has 17 amino acids. The DNA for the CDR3 is TGTGCCAGCAGCCGGAATCAAGGGACAGGGGGGTCCTACGAGCAGTACGTC. Residues: CASSRNQGTGGSYEQYV.

V gene TRBV7-7 combines with J gene TRBJ2-5; 13 bases are a match to TRBD2. Germline V lookup: CDR1 SSHAT, CDR2 FNYEAQ (reference sequence). The ends lost 5 bases at V and 3 bases at J; junction bases unmatched: 6. This CDR3 comprises 16 residues. The CDR3 loop is CASSRGLAGAKETQYF. In nucleotides, the CDR3 is TGTGCCAGCAGCCGAGGACTAGCGGGGGCTAAAGAGACCCAGTACTTC.

Details on this clonotype: Sequence at one end of the junction differs from germline and may be a read error. This chain connects TRBV7-7 to TRBJ2-1; 13 bases align to TRBD2. The CDR3 is 16 residues long. The germline gives CDR1 SSHAT, CDR2 FNYEAQ (reference sequence). Here the CDR3 reads CASSPPLAGGLEEQFF. The CDR3 coding sequence is TGTGCTAGCAGCCCGCCACTAGCGGGGGGGCTCGAAGAGCAGTTCTTC.

This clonotype was seen only a few times. The chain carries TRBV5-1 and TRBJ2-5; D is undetermined. V gave up 0 bases and J gave up 4 bases, with 10 bases separating them. The V gene's germline CDR1 is SGHRS and CDR2 YFSETQ. CDR3 length: 14 residues. As DNA, the CDR3 is TGCGCCAGCAGCTTGGCCCAGCGCCGAGAGACCCAGTACTTC. This translates into CASSLAQRRETQYF.

There are many counts of this clonotype. The rearrangement links TRBV12-3 or TRBV12-4 to TRBJ2-7; 8 bases map to TRBD2. The CDR3 extends over 18 amino acids. V lost 0 bases and J lost 7; bases outside the gene matches: 17. The CDR3 spells CASSLAPISGGGRWEQYF. CDR3 DNA sequence: TGTGCCAGCAGTTTAGCGCCAATTTCCGGGGGGGGCCGGTGGGAGCAGTACTTC.

The genes are TRBV5-1 and TRBJ2-5; possibly TRBD2 for D (6 bases). Germline V gene lookup returns CDR1 SGHRS and CDR2 YFSETQ. This CDR3 contains 14 residues. Trimming pared 0 bases from V and 5 bases from J, leaving 11 bases between. The CDR3: CASSLAVLAETQYF. In DNA, the CDR3 is TGCGCCAGCAGCTTGGCCGTTCTAGCGGAGACCCAGTACTTC.

Regarding this clonotype: Its ends do not fully match the called genes, so a read error is possible. V and J are TRBV7-3 and TRBJ1-1, with a possible D match to TRBD1 (5 bases). Germline-derived CDR1 and CDR2 are SGHTA and FQGTGA. The CDR3 spans 16 residues. CDR3 coding DNA: TGTGCCAGCAGCCTAACAGGAGTGGGGATGAACACTGAAGCTTTCTTT. Translation: CASSLTGVGMNTEAFF. Filled out from reference TRBV7-3 and TRBJ1-1, the complete variable domain reads GAGVSQTPSNKVTEKGKYVELRCDPISGHTALYWYRQSLGQGPEFLIYFQGTGAADDSGLPNDRFFAVRPEGSVSTLKIQRTERGDSAVYLCASSLTGVGMNTEAFFGQGTRLTVV.

This clonotype was picked up a small number of times. The J gene is TRBJ1-3, the V gene TRBV12-3 or TRBV12-4; D unclear. The CDR3 totals 14 residues. V was cut by 7 bases and J by 2 bases, with 12 bases left in between. In nucleotides, the CDR3 is TGTGCCAGCACCATGTCCGGGGCTGGAAACACCATATATTTT. Encoded protein: CASTMSGAGNTIYF.

The chain links TRBV4-3 to TRBJ2-2; tentatively, D is TRBD2 (6 bases). This CDR3 comprises 14 residues. Germline values: CDR1 LGHNA, CDR2 YSLEER. V was clipped by 0 bases and J by 9 bases, with 11 bases between them. DNA of the CDR3: TGCGCCAGCAGCCAAGATGCGGGATTCAGGGAGCTGTTTTTT. The encoded protein is CASSQDAGFRELFF.

The gene calls are TRBV5-1 and TRBJ2-7, with a possible D match to TRBD1 (6 bases). Germline V gives CDR1 SGHRS, CDR2 YFSETQ. The CDR3 is 17 residues long. V was cut by 0 bases and J by 0 bases, with 16 bases left in between. CDR3: CASSLEGVSPSSYEQYF. The CDR3 region has the DNA TGCGCCAGCAGCTTGGAGGGGGTCTCACCTAGCTCCTACGAGCAGTACTTC.

The CDR3 sequence is CASSQEPQGHNEQFF. In DNA form, the CDR3 reads TGCGCCAGCAGCCAAGAGCCGCAGGGCCACAATGAGCAGTTCTTC. V is TRBV4-3 and J is TRBJ2-1; a possible D gene is TRBD1 (5 bases). Trimming stripped 0 bases from V and 5 bases from J, with 11 bases between. Germline V gene lookup returns CDR1 LGHNA and CDR2 YSLEER. The CDR3 runs to 15 residues.

V gene TRBV18 combines with J gene TRBJ2-3, with D maybe TRBD1 (5 bases). This CDR3 contains 15 residues. CDR1 and CDR2 (germline): KGHSH, LQKENI. V gave up 3 bases and J gave up 1 base, with 11 bases separating them. Written as DNA, the CDR3 is TGTGCCAGCTCACCTACGACAGATCGCACAGATACGCAGTATTTT. Residues: CASSPTTDRTDTQYF. The whole variable domain, remainder taken from reference TRBV18 and TRBJ2-3, is NAGVMQNPRHLVRRRGQEARLRCSPMKGHSHVYWYRQLPEEGLKFMVYLQKENIIDESGMPKERFSAEFPKEGPSILRIQQVVRGDSAAYFCASSPTTDRTDTQYFGPGTRLTVL.

This clonotype appeared a few times. V usage is TRBV20-1 and J usage is TRBJ2-7, with 16 positions matching TRBD2. The germline CDR1 and CDR2 sequences are DFQATT and SNEGSKA (reference sequence). The CDR3 loop spans 16 amino acids. V gave up 5 bases and J gave up 6 bases; unmatched junction bases: 10. This CDR3 is CSAPGTSGGASPEQYF. The CDR3 DNA sequence: TGCAGTGCTCCAGGGACTAGCGGGGGGGCCTCCCCCGAGCAGTACTTC.

The chain carries TRBV2 and TRBJ1-1, with D unclear. Between the trimmed V and J ends, which lost 4 bases and 8 bases, there was a span of 5 bases. CDR3 length equals 10 residues. CDR1 and CDR2 (germline): SNHLY, FYNNEI. The CDR3 is CASSVGEAFF. The CDR3 nucleotides are TGTGCCAGCAGTGTAGGGGAAGCTTTCTTT. Together with reference TRBV2 and TRBJ1-1, the CDR3 gives the full variable domain: EPEVTQTPSHQVTQMGQEVILRCVPISNHLYFYWYRQILGQKVEFLVSFYNNEISEKSEIFDDQFSVERPDGSNFTLKIRSTKLEDSAMYFCASSVGEAFFGQGTRLTVV.

This clonotype was counted between two and nine times. V and J are TRBV11-3 and TRBJ2-1; TRBD1 matches 7 bases. CDR1 and CDR2 from the germline V gene are SGHNT and YENEEA. The CDR3 spans 15 residues. V gave up 4 bases and J gave up 4 bases; unmatched junction bases: 7. The CDR3 protein is CASSSRQGIYNEQFF. The CDR3 bases are TGTGCCAGCAGCTCACGACAGGGTATTTACAATGAGCAGTTCTTC.

The rearrangement uses TRBV10-1 and TRBJ2-7; 9 bases fit TRBD1. The CDR3 is made up of 15 amino acids. Per germline, CDR1 WNHNN and CDR2 SYGVQD (reference sequence). With V trimmed by 1 base and J by 5 bases, 6 bases remained unmatched. This CDR3 is CASSELDRGIDEQYF. The CDR3 DNA reads TGCGCCAGCAGTGAGTTAGACAGGGGGATTGACGAGCAGTACTTC.

This clonotype was detected once. CDR3 nucleotides: TGCGCCAGCAGCTTGACCGGGGACGTCTACGAGCAGTACGTC. It specifies CASSLTGDVYEQYV. The V call is TRBV5-1, the J call TRBJ2-7; D may match TRBD1 or TRBD2 (5 bases each). Trimming took off 1 base at V and 3 bases at J, with 11 bases between the two ends. Germline assignment: CDR1 SGHRS and CDR2 YFSETQ. The CDR3 has 14 amino acids.

The rearrangement joins TRBV6-2 or TRBV6-3 to TRBJ1-6; D not resolved. The CDR3 loop spans 14 amino acids. The V end was cut by 9 bases, the J end by 3 bases, with 12 bases between. Germline CDR1 and CDR2: MNHEY and SVGEGT. The CDR3 reads CASRPGSYNSPLHF. Here the CDR3 DNA reads TGTGCCAGTCGACCGGGCAGCTATAATTCACCCCTCCACTTT.

The gene calls are TRBV4-1 and TRBJ1-1; possibly TRBD1 for D (5 bases). This CDR3 region has 15 residues. Per the germline V gene, CDR1 is MGHRA and CDR2 is YSYEKL. The V and J ends lost 2 bases and 1 base respectively, with 11 bases between them. The CDR3 is CASSQRQSANTEAFF. CDR3 nucleotide sequence: TGCGCCAGCAGCCAAAGACAGAGTGCGAACACTGAAGCTTTCTTT.

The chain uses TRBV5-1 and TRBJ1-3; D may be TRBD1 (5 bases). Germline values: CDR1 SGHRS, CDR2 YFSETQ. V dropped 4 bases and J dropped 6 bases, with 8 bases sitting between them. The CDR3 sequence is 12 residues long. As DNA, the CDR3 is TGCGCCAGCAGCGGTGGACAAAACACCATATATTTT. Its protein is CASSGGQNTIYF. Full variable domain (remainder filled in from reference TRBV5-1 and TRBJ1-3): KAGVTQTPRYLIKTRGQQVTLSCSPISGHRSVSWYQQTPGQGLQFLFEYFSETQRNKGNFPGRFSGRQFSNSRSEMNVSTLELGDSALYLCASSGGQNTIYFGEGSWLTVV.